This TCR beta chain comes out of a study of identical twins. Study conclusions and caveats: Invariant MAIT and iNKT cells are populations that could partly confound zero-insertion analyses.

Points on this clonotype: Its antigen is undetermined.

This CDR3 has 13 amino acids. V lost 7 bases to trimming and J lost 0 bases, with 10 bases between them. Addition of a universal primer site occurred through template switching, and cDNA carried unique molecular identifiers. TCRdb reprocessed the 5' RACE reads with MiXCR, giving one entry per CDR3 protein. The data contain 700,000 or so distinct CDR3 sequences, 20% to 25% of them singletons. These data also featured in a second study, about T cells expressing NK-cell markers.

This sequence joins TRBV12-3 or TRBV12-4 and TRBJ2-7; the D gene is possibly TRBD2 (6 bases). Sequenced input: PBMCs. This TCR came from a woman younger than 35 in good health. CDR3 sequence (DNA): TGTGCCAGCACTCTGGACTACTCCTACGAGCAGTACTTC. It translates to CASTLDYSYEQYF.